The subject of this entry is one T cell receptor (beta chain). Method: immunoSEQ multiplex PCR; TCRdb's copy keeps in-frame clones and lacks some. The sample shows 120,000 or so clones, about 95% of them seen only once. Germline V gene sequence: CDR1 GTSNPN, CDR2 SVGIG (reference sequence). V was pared by 4 bases and J by 6 bases, with 16 bases between. The CDR3 loop spans 13 amino acids. The data stem from a study of control samples from healthy donors and cancer patients. The gene calls are TRBV30 and TRBJ2-7; D gene unclear. This TCR was sampled from a man aged 25 to 40 in good health. The specimen sequenced was blood. The CDR3 loop is CAWKSPALGEQYF. CDR3 bases: TGTGCCTGGAAGTCCCCTGCTCTGGGCGAGCAGTACTTC. Complete variable domain (other parts from reference TRBV30 and TRBJ2-7): SQTIHQWPATLVQPVGSPLSLECTVEGTSNPNLYWYRQAAGRGLQLLFYSVGIGQISSEVPQNLSASRPQDRQFILSSKKLLLSDSGFYLCAWKSPALGEQYFGPGTRLTVT.